The 7 T cell receptor beta chains presented below share a single source sample, sequenced in a study of cytomegalovirus exposure and HLA in healthy donors (dated by TCRdb to 2016 to 2017). Receptors were amplified or captured by the immunoSEQ multiplex PCR assay. The multiplex PCR relied on a mix of 60 forward primers for TCR Vbeta segments and 13 reverse primers for TCR Jbeta segments. TCRdb's version of the immuneACCESS table is confined to in-frame rearrangements and falls short of the full clone set. An unresolved V gene accounts for under half of the shortfall where checked; the remainder is of unknown origin. Here the sample has around 150,000 clones; about four fifths occur a single time. The ten largest clonotypes hold more than 8% of the sample. Sample: PBMCs. The receptors were gathered from a male donor in good health and CMV-seropositive.

As for this clone: The junction differs from germline at one of its ends, possibly a read error. The chain combines TRBV11-2 with TRBJ2-7; TRBD2 matches at 8 bases. Per the germline V gene, CDR1 is SGHAT and CDR2 is FQNNGV. This CDR3 spans 12 amino acids. For the CDR3, the DNA is TGTGCCAGCAGCTTAGCGGGGGGGACGCCGGGCTTC. Encoded protein: CASSLAGGTPGF.

The V call is TRBV27, the J call TRBJ1-2, with unresolved D. V was pared by 6 bases and J by 0 bases, with 11 bases between. The CDR3 extends over 14 amino acids. Germline V gene lookup returns CDR1 MNHEY and CDR2 SMNVEV (reference sequence). The CDR3 region has the DNA TGTGCCAGCAGGAAGCGGGGTTCTAACTATGGCTACACCTTC. Protein product: CASRKRGSNYGYTF.

By its share, this clone is large. V gene TRBV28 combines with J gene TRBJ1-5; D call uncertain. V was trimmed by 4 bases and J by 6 bases, leaving 13 bases between them. CDR1 is MDHEN, CDR2 SYDVKM, per germline. CDR3 size: 14 residues. The CDR3 DNA is TGTGCCAGCAGTTCCGTAAACAGCGGTCAGCCCCAGCATTTT. Its translation is CASSSVNSGQPQHF.

This clone showed up just once. This chain connects TRBV9 to TRBJ1-1; 8 nucleotides match TRBD1. This CDR3 comprises 16 residues. After removal of 0 bases from V and 4 bases from J, the junction contained 8 bases not matched to a gene. Per the germline V gene, CDR1 is SGDLS and CDR2 is YYNGEE. In DNA form, the CDR3 reads TGTGCCAGCAGCGTAGGAGGTGGACAGGGAGGCACTGAAGCTTTCTTT. Translation gives CASSVGGGQGGTEAFF.

This clone has only one observation. At one of its ends the junction is not consistent with the germline gene, which may arise from a read error. The chain has TRBV28 and TRBJ2-1; weak D call: TRBD1 (6 bases). CDR3 size: 14 residues. Germline CDR1 is MDHEN and CDR2 is SYDVKM. Here the CDR3 DNA reads TGTGCCAGCAGCTTTGGGCAGGGGAACAATAAGCAGTTCTTC. Its translation: CASSFGQGNNKQFF.

This sequence joins TRBV7-2 and TRBJ1-5, with no clear D. CDR1 and CDR2 (germline): SGHTA, FQGNSA. The CDR3 length is 14 residues. V was cut by 5 bases and J by 4 bases, with 12 bases left in between. The DNA of the CDR3 is TGTGCCAGCAGCCTAAACAGTCCTAATCAGCCCCAGCATTTT. It codes for CASSLNSPNQPQHF.

V is TRBV28 and J is TRBJ2-7; 9 bases line up with TRBD1. Trimming took 5 bases from V and 1 from J; bases not matched to a gene: 6. Per germline, CDR1 MDHEN and CDR2 SYDVKM. This CDR3 contains 15 residues. Here the CDR3 DNA reads TGTGCCAGCAGTCTCCCCGGGACAGGGTCCTACGAGCAGTACTTC. Protein: CASSLPGTGSYEQYF.